What follows describes a single T cell receptor (beta chain). As yet, its antigen is unknown. This CDR3 is built from 15 residues. The J segment lost 10 bases and the V segment lost 0 bases, leaving 5 bases of the junction unmatched. CDR1 SGHRS and CDR2 YFSETQ come from the germline V gene. This sample was included in a study of OX40 agonist ivuxolimab in advanced cancers. Study conclusions and caveats: The study observed clonal expansion of CD4+ and CD8+ blood T cells by week 6 at 0.1 to 3.0 mg/kg.

The table came from immunoSEQ multiplex PCR; TCRdb's copy has only in-frame clones and leaves some out. This sample carries tens of thousands of clones, about 81% of them seen once, and the ten largest clones take about 2.4%. This TCR derives from an adult with an advanced solid tumor such as melanoma, head and neck, liver or kidney cancer. The chain uses TRBV5-1 and TRBJ2-1, with 12 bases matching TRBD2. This material consisted of CD4+ or CD8+ T cells sorted from blood, taken in a trial of the OX40 agonist ivuxolimab. CDR3 bases: TGCGCCAGCAGCTTGGGACTAGCGGGGGCCTGGGAGCAGTTCTTC. It translates to CASSLGLAGAWEQFF.